This entry features one T cell receptor (beta chain) sequence. Trimming left V 0 bases short and J 7 bases short, with 14 bases between. CDR1 is SGHRS and CDR2 is YFSETQ in the germline V gene. CDR3 length: 14 amino acids. This record belongs to a study of shared clonotypes between healthy human individuals. Sequenced by immunoSEQ multiplex PCR; TCRdb stores in-frame clones only, minus some. The sample consists of some 980,000 clones, approximately 80% of them appearing once. The gene calls are TRBV5-1 and TRBJ2-7; weak D call: TRBD1 (6 bases). The origin of this receptor is a young man in good health. Sequenced input: memory CD4+ T cells sorted from blood. Documented subset: CD45RA-negative fraction. For the CDR3, the DNA is TGCGCCAGCAGCTTGGAACAGGGCATGGGGGAGCAGTACTTC. Translation gives CASSLEQGMGEQYF.